This T cell receptor (beta chain) is drawn from a study of T cell repertoires in cytomegalovirus infection. Overall study: CMV infection plus the matching HLA type was flagged by public TCR beta signatures.

Germline CDR1 and CDR2: SQVTM and ANQGSEA. The CDR3 runs to 12 residues. V was trimmed by 3 bases and J by 1 base, leaving 6 bases between them. In TCRdb, the reads were re-called with MiXCR into one record per CDR3 protein. The sample has over 200,000 distinct CDR3 sequences, around 13% seen once. The study, taken as a whole, reports: CMV-specific HLA-C-restricted TCR beta clonotypes dominated the ex vivo response. Based on cumulative public TCR beta family frequency, carriers of CMV plus the relevant HLA were identified.

In this sample, this clonotype turned up a few times. The target antigen is unknown. The specimen was PBMCs. The receptor was derived from a human donor in good health (CMV status not recorded). Some clones in this sample may be carry-over from other donors' samples. The J gene is TRBJ1-1, the V gene TRBV29-1; the D is unclear. The CDR3 DNA follows: TGCAGCGTTGATGACGGGAACACTGAAGCTTTCTTT. Translating it yields CSVDDGNTEAFF.